The rows below give T cell receptor beta chains drawn from one sample of a study of blood T cell repertoires in COVID-19. Measured with immunoSEQ multiplex PCR; TCRdb has only the in-frame clones, and not every one. The sample includes around 310,000 clones, under 90% seen only once; the top ten take more than 9%. The source material was PBMCs or T cells enriched from blood (not recorded which). Receptors originate from a woman aged 25 to 39 who had recovered from COVID-19. Each CDR3 is given with its conserved first and last residue. Fields, in order: V gene, J gene, clone size, D gene, CDR3 DNA, CDR3 protein. D genes are given only for firm matches. Clone size is given for some rows only: seen once, a few or many times, or a class if the clone is expanded.

TRBV19	TRBJ2-1	once	NA	TGTGCCAGTAGTATCCTCCGGACTACAAATAACAATGAGCAGTTCTTC	CASSILRTTNNNEQFF
TRBV11-2	TRBJ2-1	NA	TRBD2	TGTGCCAGCAGCTTAATCCGGGAGGGATTCGAGCAGTTCTTC	CASSLIREGFEQFF
TRBV2	TRBJ2-1	NA	TRBD2	TGTGCCAGCAGTTTTGAACTAGCGGGAGCGAAATACAATGAGCAGTTCTTC	CASSFELAGAKYNEQFF
TRBV29-1	TRBJ2-7	NA	TRBD2	TGCAGCGTTCAATTTCTAGCGGGAAGCTACGAGCAGTACTTC	CSVQFLAGSYEQYF
TRBV28	TRBJ2-1	NA	NA	TGTGCCAGCACCCAAGCCGATGGTTACAATGAGCAGTTCTTC	CASTQADGYNEQFF
TRBV19	TRBJ1-5	NA	TRBD1	TGTGCCAGTAGTATCGGCGGGACAGCAATTAATCAGCCCCAGCATTTT	CASSIGGTAINQPQHF
TRBV7-8	TRBJ2-7	once	TRBD1	TGTGCCAGCAGCTCCGACAGGGATAACCTCTACGAGCAGTACTTC	CASSSDRDNLYEQYF
TRBV11-3	TRBJ2-7	NA	TRBD1	TGTGCCAGCAGTCTCGGGACAGGGGTACGATCCGAGCAGTACTTC	CASSLGTGVRSEQYF
TRBV6-6	TRBJ2-7	once	NA	TGTGCCAGCAGTTATCTGCAGGGTAGGGTTAACGAGCAGTACTTC	CASSYLQGRVNEQYF
TRBV24-1	TRBJ2-1	NA	NA	TGTGCCACCAGTGACACCCGGGGGGCAGCCAACTACAATGAGCAGTTCTTC	CATSDTRGAANYNEQFF
TRBV7-7	TRBJ2-1	NA	NA	TGTGCTAGCAGCTCCCGGGACAAGGCTTACAATGAGCAGTTCTTC	CASSSRDKAYNEQFF
TRBV7-9	TRBJ1-4	once	TRBD1	TGTGCCAGCAGCTTAGCTTTCGGAGAGGGGGCGACGGAAAAACTGTTTTTT	CASSLAFGEGATEKLFF
TRBV2	TRBJ2-3	once	TRBD1	TGTGCCAGCAGGCGCACAGGGGGTCGAGCAGATACGCAGTATTTT	CASRRTGGRADTQYF
TRBV5-1	TRBJ2-1	NA	TRBD1	TGCGCCAGCAGCTTGATGGGACAGAGTAACAATGAGCAGTTCTTC	CASSLMGQSNNEQFF
TRBV7-9	TRBJ2-1	NA	NA	TGTGCCAGCAGTTTAGGCCCCCCTAGCGCCAGCTCCTACAATGAGCAGTTCTTC	CASSLGPPSASSYNEQFF
TRBV7-9	TRBJ1-2	NA	NA	TGTGCCAGCAGCTTAGAGGATTCTAGTACAAGCGGCTACACCTTC	CASSLEDSSTSGYTF
TRBV24-1	TRBJ2-1	NA	TRBD1	TGTGCCACCAGCCTCAGGGGGCTTCGGAATGAGCAGTTCTTC	CATSLRGLRNEQFF
TRBV18	TRBJ2-2	NA	TRBD2	TGTGCCAGCTCACCTCAAGATGTAGCGGGAGTTGGGACGAACACCGGGGAGCTGTTTTTT	CASSPQDVAGVGTNTGELFF
TRBV6-1	TRBJ2-1	NA	NA	TGTGCCAGCAGTGAAGCCGAAGAGGGTAACAATGAGCAGTTCTTC	CASSEAEEGNNEQFF
TRBV19	TRBJ2-1	NA	NA	TGTGCCAGTACCCCAAAGAGAAACCCCCCGAATGAGCAGTTCTTC	CASTPKRNPPNEQFF
TRBV6-5	TRBJ1-6	few	NA	TGTGCCAGCAGGAGCTCCTATAATTCACCCCTCCACTTT	CASRSSYNSPLHF
TRBV27	TRBJ2-7	NA	TRBD2	TGTGCCAGCAGTCGGCCGGGACTAGCGGGACAATACGAGCAGTACTTC	CASSRPGLAGQYEQYF
TRBV28	TRBJ2-1	NA	TRBD2	TGTGCCAGCAGAAGAGCGGGAGAGGGAAATGAGCAGTTCTTC	CASRRAGEGNEQFF
TRBV10-3	TRBJ1-1	once	NA	TGTGCCATCAGTGAGTCTCGGGGAAACACTGAAGCTTTCTTT	CAISESRGNTEAFF
TRBV9	TRBJ2-1	NA	TRBD1	TGTGCCAGCCGTTCGACAGGGTACAATGAGCAGTTCTTC	CASRSTGYNEQFF
TRBV15	TRBJ1-5	once	TRBD1	TGTGCCACCAGCAAAGGACAGGGAGACAATCAGCCCCAGCATTTT	CATSKGQGDNQPQHF
TRBV6-5	TRBJ2-7	NA	TRBD2	TGTGCCAGCAGTATTCTCACTAGCGGACAATACGAGCAGTACTTC	CASSILTSGQYEQYF
TRBV5-8	TRBJ2-2	few	TRBD1	TGTGCCAGCAGCTTGGGGACAGGGGACACCGGGGAGCTGTTTTTT	CASSLGTGDTGELFF
TRBV15	TRBJ1-5	NA	NA	TGTGCCACCAGCAGAGAGGCCCTCAATCAGCCCCAGCATTTT	CATSREALNQPQHF
TRBV19	TRBJ2-7	NA	TRBD2	TGTGCCAGTAGTGCCGGGACTAGCGGGACCTACGAGCAGTACTTC	CASSAGTSGTYEQYF
TRBV14	TRBJ2-5	NA	NA	TGTGCCAGCAGCCAAGATAGCGGATCCTGGGACCGAGGGGAGACCCAGTACTTC	CASSQDSGSWDRGETQYF
TRBV5-4	TRBJ2-7	NA	NA	TGTGCCAGCAGCCTTGACTTCTCCTACGAGCAGTACTTC	CASSLDFSYEQYF
TRBV10-1	TRBJ2-7	NA	TRBD1	TGCGCCAGCAGTGATCCGGGACAGGGGTTCGAGCAGTACTTC	CASSDPGQGFEQYF
TRBV19	TRBJ2-6	NA	TRBD1	TGTGCCAGTAGTCCCTTGGACAGGGTGCCCGGGGCCAACGTCCTGACTTTC	CASSPLDRVPGANVLTF
TRBV9	TRBJ1-1	NA	TRBD1	TGTGCCAGCAGCGTAACCGGGACAGGGAGGAGCGAAGCTTTCTTT	CASSVTGTGRSEAFF
TRBV28	TRBJ2-2	NA	TRBD1	TGTGCCAGCAGCGCGCCGGGACAGGCGGACACCGGGGAGCTGTTTTTT	CASSAPGQADTGELFF
TRBV5-1	TRBJ2-5	NA	TRBD1	TGCGCCAGCAGTAGGTCTACCGGGACAGGGTTGGAGACCCAGTACTTC	CASSRSTGTGLETQYF
TRBV10-3	TRBJ2-7	NA	TRBD1	TGTGCCATCAGGGGGGACAGGGGTTTTCGGTGGGAGCAGTACTTC	CAIRGDRGFRWEQYF
TRBV10-3	TRBJ1-1	NA	NA	TGTGCCATCAGTGAGTCTATCGGGCAGGGCACTGAAGCTTTCTTT	CAISESIGQGTEAFF